A selection of T cell receptor beta chains follows, all from one sample in a study of identical twins. Each CDR3 protein is one row after TCRdb ran MiXCR on the 5' RACE reads. The table has about 520,000 distinct CDR3 sequences, around 20% seen once. These same records also appear under a second study, on T cells expressing NK-cell markers.

The sequencing input was CD4+ T cells sorted from blood. These receptors originate from a young woman in good health. Each CDR3 is given without its conserved first and last residue.

>TRBV11-2|TRBJ2-7
ASSWGGEIYEQY
>TRBV12-3/TRBV12-4|TRBJ1-2
ASSSTGGNYGYT
>TRBV7-9|TRBJ1-1
ASGLTGKNTEAF
>TRBV6-2/TRBV6-3|TRBJ2-2
ASSYVLSGGRRSRTGELF
>TRBV9|TRBJ2-1
ASSGWRGYNEQF
>TRBV14|TRBJ1-1
ASSQAGRRAF
>TRBV5-1|TRBJ2-7
ASSLGGDRYEQY
>TRBV20-1|TRBJ2-7
SVGKQY
>TRBV12-3/TRBV12-4|TRBJ1-2
ASTRDYGYT
>TRBV20-1|TRBJ2-7
SARALAERGYEQY
>TRBV20-1|TRBJ1-2
SATDRASYGYT
>TRBV20-1|TRBJ1-5
SAVPPTGNANQPQH
>TRBV5-1|TRBJ2-5
ASSLAQVGETQY
>TRBV9|TRBJ2-7
ASSVAPTSYEQY
>TRBV6-1|TRBJ1-1
ASREYSYTEAF
>TRBV4-3|TRBJ2-1
ASSQMPDGNEQF
>TRBV5-1|TRBJ2-1
ASSPIQEYNEQF
>TRBV5-1|TRBJ2-7
ASSSFQGYEQY
>TRBV24-1|TRBJ2-2
ATSDLPTGDGTGELF
>TRBV4-3|TRBJ2-1
ASSQILPGNEQF
>TRBV12-3/TRBV12-4|TRBJ1-1
ASGERTWTEAF
>TRBV7-7|TRBJ2-1
ASSRGLADEQF
>TRBV27|TRBJ1-1
ASSLSGRTEAF
>TRBV20-1|TRBJ2-7
SARGASSYEQY
>TRBV20-1|TRBJ2-3
SARDNRVWTGWGDTQY
>TRBV20-1|TRBJ2-1
SANRPGYNEQF
>TRBV5-1|TRBJ2-2
ASSSRQTNTGELF
>TRBV29-1|TRBJ1-1
SVGRTGFAEAF
>TRBV4-1|TRBJ2-1
ASSHPTGGRNEQF
>TRBV20-1|TRBJ1-2
SARGGVNYGYT
>TRBV5-1|TRBJ2-3
ASSLGQGIPDTQY
>TRBV7-9|TRBJ1-1
ASSKGDTEAF
>TRBV6-5|TRBJ2-6
ASSYGASGGPGANVLT
>TRBV6-5|TRBJ2-7
ASSYSNRIPYEQY
>TRBV20-1|TRBJ1-1
SAGWWDERIDEAF
>TRBV20-1|TRBJ2-1
SAFLAGPNNEQF
>TRBV5-1|TRBJ2-3
ASSLVAGNTDTQY
>TRBV29-1|TRBJ2-2
SVEDGAEATGELF
>TRBV12-3/TRBV12-4|TRBJ1-1
ASSLLGWGAF
>TRBV20-1|TRBJ2-2
SAALGGLNGELF
>TRBV5-1|TRBJ2-7
ASSGASGSTYEQY
>TRBV9|TRBJ2-3
ASSVTGGPDTQY
>TRBV5-1|TRBJ2-1
ASSESSGGVKWQF
>TRBV3-1|TRBJ2-7
ASSPLPGQGNHEQY
>TRBV12-3/TRBV12-4|TRBJ2-7
ASGLDRVGSYEQY
>TRBV11-2|TRBJ2-1
ASSPAGQGNEQF
>TRBV20-1|TRBJ2-1
SGVQSSYNEQF
>TRBV5-1|TRBJ1-1
ASSLGQGHYTEAF
>TRBV9|TRBJ2-1
ASSQAAPAGNEQF
>TRBV2|TRBJ2-5
ASRTEQETQY
>TRBV12-3/TRBV12-4|TRBJ1-5
ASSSGQRPYSNQPQH
>TRBV29-1|TRBJ1-2
SVVRDLTGFSPT
>TRBV21-1|TRBJ2-3
ASSKGAAAYTDTQY
>TRBV29-1|TRBJ2-3
SVGAGFGTDTQY
>TRBV3-1|TRBJ2-1
ASSQKAGLPSYNEQF